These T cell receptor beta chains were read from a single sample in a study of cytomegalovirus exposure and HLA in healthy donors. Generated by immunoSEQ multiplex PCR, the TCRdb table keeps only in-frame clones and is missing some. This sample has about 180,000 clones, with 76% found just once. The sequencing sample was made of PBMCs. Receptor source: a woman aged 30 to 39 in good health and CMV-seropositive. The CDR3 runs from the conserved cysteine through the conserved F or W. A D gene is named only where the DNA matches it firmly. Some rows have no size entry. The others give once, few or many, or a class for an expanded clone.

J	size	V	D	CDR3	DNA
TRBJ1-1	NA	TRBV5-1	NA	CASSLDGQRARSEAFF	TGCGCCAGCAGCTTGGATGGGCAGAGGGCGAGGTCTGAAGCTTTCTTT
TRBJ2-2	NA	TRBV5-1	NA	CASSLDGELFF	TGCGCCAGCAGCCTAGACGGGGAGCTGTTTTTT
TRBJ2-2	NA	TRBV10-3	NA	CAIKSPSGAGELFF	TGTGCCATCAAGAGTCCTAGTGGCGCCGGGGAGCTGTTTTTT
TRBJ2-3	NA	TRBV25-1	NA	CASTFKAGLTDTQYF	TGTGCCAGTACCTTCAAGGCGGGGCTCACAGATACGCAGTATTTT
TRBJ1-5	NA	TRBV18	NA	CASSQPGAGQPQHF	TGTGCCAGCTCACAACCGGGTGCGGGGCAGCCCCAGCATTTT
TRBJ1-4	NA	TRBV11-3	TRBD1	CASSLGGTGGEKLFF	TGTGCCAGCAGTCTTGGGGGGACAGGAGGTGAAAAACTGTTTTTT
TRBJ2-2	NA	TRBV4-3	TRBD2	CASSQAAGRGGKGGELFF	TGCGCCAGCAGCCAAGCGGCAGGGCGGGGGGGCAAGGGCGGGGAGCTGTTTTTT
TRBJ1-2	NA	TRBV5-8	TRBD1	CASSTGDSNIHYGYTF	TGTGCCAGCAGCACGGGGGACAGCAATATACACTATGGCTACACCTTC
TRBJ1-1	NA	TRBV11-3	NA	CASSLQGETEAFF	TGTGCCAGCAGCTTACAGGGTGAGACTGAAGCTTTCTTT
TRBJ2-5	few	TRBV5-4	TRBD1	CASSPTGPQETQYF	TGTGCCAGCAGCCCGACAGGGCCCCAAGAGACCCAGTACTTC
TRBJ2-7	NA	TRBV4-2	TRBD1	CASSQEQGTGSYEQYF	TGTGCCAGCAGCCAAGAGCAAGGGACAGGGTCCTACGAGCAGTACTTC
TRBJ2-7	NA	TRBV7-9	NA	CASSPGRGTYEQYF	TGTGCCAGCAGTCCTGGGAGGGGGACCTACGAGCAGTACTTC
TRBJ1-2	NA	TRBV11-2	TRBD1	CASSGQDRTF	TGTGCCAGCAGCGGTCAGGACAGGACCTTC
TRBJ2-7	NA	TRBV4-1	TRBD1	CASSLGTGNYEQYF	TGCGCCAGCAGCCTAGGGACAGGGAACTACGAGCAGTACTTT
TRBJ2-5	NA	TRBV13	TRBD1	CASSTGTGGRETQYF	TGTGCCAGCAGCACCGGGACAGGGGGCCGGGAGACCCAGTACTTC
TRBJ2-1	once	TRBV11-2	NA	CASSLSFNEQFF	TGTGCCAGCAGCTTGTCTTTCAATGAGCAGTTCTTC
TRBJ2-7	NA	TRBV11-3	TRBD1	CASSLLGTGAYEQYF	TGTGCCAGCAGCCTCCTCGGGACAGGGGCCTACGAGCAGTACTTC
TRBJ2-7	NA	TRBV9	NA	CASSVAGDYEQYF	TGTGCCAGCAGCGTAGCGGGAGACTACGAGCAGTACTTC
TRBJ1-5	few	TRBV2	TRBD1	CASSRTGGNQPQHF	TGTGCCAGCAGTCGGACAGGGGGCAATCAGCCCCAGCATTTT
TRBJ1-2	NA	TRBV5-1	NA	CASSPDGYGGYAF	TGCGCCAGCAGCCCGGACGGGTATGGGGGCTACGCCTTC
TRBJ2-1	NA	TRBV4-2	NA	CASSQHNEQFF	TGTGCCAGCAGCCAACATAATGAGCAGTTCTTC
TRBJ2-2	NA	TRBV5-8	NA	CASSRSQGGTGELFF	TGTGCCAGCAGCCGGAGCCAGGGTGGCACCGGGGAGCTGTTTTTT
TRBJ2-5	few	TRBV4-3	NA	CASSQEGGPGTQYF	TGCGCCAGCAGCCAAGAGGGGGGTCCGGGGACCCAGTACTTC
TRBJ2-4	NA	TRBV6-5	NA	CASSYSKGSKNIQYF	TGTGCCAGCAGTTACTCGAAAGGGAGCAAAAACATTCAGTACTTC
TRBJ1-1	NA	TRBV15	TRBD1	CATSPRRGGGTEAFF	TGTGCCACCAGCCCCCGCAGAGGGGGCGGCACTGAAGCTTTCTTT
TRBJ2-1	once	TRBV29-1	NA	CSVKFRTALSEQFF	TGCAGCGTTAAGTTCAGGACAGCCTTGAGTGAGCAGTTCTTC
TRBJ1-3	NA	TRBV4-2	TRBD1	CASSPEDRATGNTIYF	TGTGCCAGCAGCCCGGAGGACAGGGCGACTGGAAACACCATATATTTT
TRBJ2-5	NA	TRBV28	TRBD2	CASSPTSGGYQETQYF	TGTGCCAGCAGTCCAACTAGCGGGGGGTACCAAGAGACCCAGTACTTC
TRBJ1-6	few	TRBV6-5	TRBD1	CASSTGTDNSPLHF	TGTGCCAGCAGTACTGGGACAGATAATTCACCCCTCCACTTT
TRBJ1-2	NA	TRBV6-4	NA	CASGGPYGYTF	TGTGCCAGCGGAGGACCTTATGGCTACACCTTC
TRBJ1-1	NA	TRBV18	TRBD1	CASSPWDSPNTEAFF	TGTGCCAGCTCCCCCTGGGACAGTCCGAACACTGAAGCTTTCTTT
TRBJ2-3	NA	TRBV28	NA	CASSFPEGGYGGDTQYF	TGTGCCAGCAGTTTCCCGGAGGGGGGGTACGGAGGAGATACGCAGTATTTT
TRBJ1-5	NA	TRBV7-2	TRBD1	CASSSRQGSNQPQHF	TGTGCCAGCAGCTCGAGACAGGGGAGCAATCAGCCCCAGCATTTT
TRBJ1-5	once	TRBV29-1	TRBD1	CSVMTGQGQPQHF	TGCAGCGTGATGACAGGGCAAGGTCAGCCCCAGCATTTT
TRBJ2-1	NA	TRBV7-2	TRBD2	CASSLYLAAGSANEQFF	TGTGCCAGCAGCTTATATTTGGCAGCGGGGTCTGCCAATGAGCAGTTCTTC
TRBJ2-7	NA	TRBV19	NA	CASRGRGPSYEQYF	TGTGCCAGTAGGGGGCGGGGGCCATCCTACGAGCAGTACTTC
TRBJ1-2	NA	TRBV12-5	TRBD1	CASGSRDSPNYGYTF	TGTGCTAGTGGTTCTCGGGACAGCCCTAACTATGGCTACACCTTC
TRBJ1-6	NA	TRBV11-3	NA	CASSLEGSWPNSPLHF	TGTGCCAGCAGCTTGGAAGGGAGTTGGCCAAATTCACCCCTCCACTTT
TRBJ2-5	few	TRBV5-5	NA	CASRLSPRGFQETQYF	TGTGCCAGCAGACTCAGCCCCAGGGGCTTTCAAGAGACCCAGTACTTC
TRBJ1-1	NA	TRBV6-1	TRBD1	CANSDLGQGLRAFF	TGTGCCAACTCGGACTTGGGACAGGGGCTCCGAGCTTTCTTT
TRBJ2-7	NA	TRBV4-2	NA	CASSRRGGGSSYEQYF	TGTGCCAGCAGCCGGAGGGGCGGGGGCTCTTCCTACGAGCAGTACTTC
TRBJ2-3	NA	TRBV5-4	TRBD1	CASSWDRAGDTQYF	TGTGCCAGCAGCTGGGACAGGGCAGGAGATACGCAGTATTTT
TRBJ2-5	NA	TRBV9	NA	CASSLDPGSQETQYF	TGTGCCAGCAGCCTTGACCCGGGGTCCCAAGAGACCCAGTACTTC
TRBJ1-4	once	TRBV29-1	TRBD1	CSVEGQTNEKLFF	TGCAGCGTTGAGGGACAGACTAATGAAAAACTGTTTTTT
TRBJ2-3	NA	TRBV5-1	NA	CASSLDITDTQYF	TGCGCCAGCAGCTTGGACATCACAGATACGCAGTATTTT
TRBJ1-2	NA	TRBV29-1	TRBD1	CSVEDGTGPSYGYTF	TGCAGCGTTGAAGATGGGACAGGTCCCAGCTATGGCTACACCTTC
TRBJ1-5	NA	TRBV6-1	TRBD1	CASSAAPHRGNQPQHF	TGTGCCAGCAGTGCCGCACCCCACAGGGGGAATCAGCCCCAGCATTTT
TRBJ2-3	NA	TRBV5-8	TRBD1	CASSLDRGTDTQYF	TGTGCCAGCAGTCTCGACAGGGGCACAGATACGCAGTATTTT
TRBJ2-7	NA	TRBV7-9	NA	CASSPKRRRGISEQYF	TGTGCCAGCAGCCCAAAACGGCGGCGGGGAATCTCCGAGCAGTACTTC
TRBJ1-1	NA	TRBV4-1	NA	CASSQGGGRVTEAFF	TGCGCCAGCAGCCAAGGGGGGGGGAGGGTCACTGAAGCTTTCTTT
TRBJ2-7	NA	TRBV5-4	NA	CASSLASGGEQYF	TGTGCCAGCAGCTTGGCCAGTGGGGGGGAGCAGTACTTC
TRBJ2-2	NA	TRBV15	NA	CATSRDLAEELFF	TGTGCCACCAGCAGAGATTTGGCGGAGGAGCTGTTTTTT
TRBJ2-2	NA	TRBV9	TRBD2	CASTKSGGAAGELFF	TGTGCCAGCACCAAGTCCGGGGGGGCAGCCGGGGAGCTGTTTTTT
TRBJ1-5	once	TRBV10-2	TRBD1	CASSTGGGQPQHF	TGCGCCAGCAGTACAGGGGGCGGCCAGCCCCAGCATTTT
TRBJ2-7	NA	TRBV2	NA	CASSRGSEQYF	TGTGCCAGCAGTAGGGGCAGCGAGCAGTACTTC
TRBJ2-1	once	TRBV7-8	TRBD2	CASSPRRPLTSGSYNEQFF	TGTGCCAGCAGCCCCCGGAGGCCCCTGACTAGCGGATCCTACAATGAGCAGTTCTTC